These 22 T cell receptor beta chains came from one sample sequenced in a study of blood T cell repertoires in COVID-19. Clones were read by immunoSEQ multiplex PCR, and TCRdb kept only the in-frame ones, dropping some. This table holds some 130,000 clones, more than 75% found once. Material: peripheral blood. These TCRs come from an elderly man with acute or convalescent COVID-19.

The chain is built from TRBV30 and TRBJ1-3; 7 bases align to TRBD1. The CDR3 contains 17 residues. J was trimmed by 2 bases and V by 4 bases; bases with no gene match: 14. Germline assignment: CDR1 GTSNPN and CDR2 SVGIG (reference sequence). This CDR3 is CAWTTTGSGFAGNTIYF. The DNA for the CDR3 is TGTGCCTGGACAACGACAGGGAGCGGTTTTGCTGGAAACACCATATATTTT.

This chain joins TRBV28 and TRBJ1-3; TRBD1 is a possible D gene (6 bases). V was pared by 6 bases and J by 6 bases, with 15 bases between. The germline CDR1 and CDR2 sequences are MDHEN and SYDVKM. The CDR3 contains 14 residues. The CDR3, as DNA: TGTGCCAGCAGAGGGGGGGGACGGGTAAACACCATATATTTT. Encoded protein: CASRGGGRVNTIYF.

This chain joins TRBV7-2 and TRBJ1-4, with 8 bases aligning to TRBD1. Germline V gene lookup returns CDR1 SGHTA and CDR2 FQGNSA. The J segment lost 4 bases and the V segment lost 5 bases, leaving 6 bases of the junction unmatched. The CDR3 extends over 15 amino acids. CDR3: CASSPPDRGNEKLFF. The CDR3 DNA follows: TGTGCCAGCAGCCCTCCAGACAGGGGTAATGAAAAACTGTTTTTT.

The CDR3 DNA is TGCGCCAGCAGCTTGGGGATTAGCGGGGGGGCCGAAGAGACCCAGTACTTC. Its translation: CASSLGISGGAEETQYF. V and J are TRBV5-1 and TRBJ2-5; TRBD2 aligns across 11 bases. This CDR3 comprises 17 residues. Trimming at V came to 0 bases and at J to 3 bases, leaving 7 bases not matched to a gene. Germline-derived CDR1 and CDR2 are SGHRS and YFSETQ.

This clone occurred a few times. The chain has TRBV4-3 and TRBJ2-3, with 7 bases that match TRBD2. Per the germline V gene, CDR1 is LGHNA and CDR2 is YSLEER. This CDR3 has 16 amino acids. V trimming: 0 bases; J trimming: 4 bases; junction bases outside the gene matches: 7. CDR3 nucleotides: TGCGCCAGCAGCCAAGATGCTAGCGGCCCACCAGATACGCAGTATTTT. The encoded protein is CASSQDASGPPDTQYF.

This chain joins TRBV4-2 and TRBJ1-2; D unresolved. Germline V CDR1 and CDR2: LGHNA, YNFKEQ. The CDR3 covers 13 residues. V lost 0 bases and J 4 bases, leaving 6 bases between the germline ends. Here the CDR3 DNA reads TGTGCCAGCAGCCAAGATCTCGGCTATGGCTACACCTTC. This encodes CASSQDLGYGYTF.

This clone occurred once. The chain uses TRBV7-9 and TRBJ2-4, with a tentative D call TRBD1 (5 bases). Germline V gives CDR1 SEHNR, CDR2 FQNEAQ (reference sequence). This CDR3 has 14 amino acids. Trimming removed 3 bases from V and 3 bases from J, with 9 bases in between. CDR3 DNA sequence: TGTGCCAGCAGCTTTTCCAGGGTCAAAAACATTCAGTACTTC. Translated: CASSFSRVKNIQYF.

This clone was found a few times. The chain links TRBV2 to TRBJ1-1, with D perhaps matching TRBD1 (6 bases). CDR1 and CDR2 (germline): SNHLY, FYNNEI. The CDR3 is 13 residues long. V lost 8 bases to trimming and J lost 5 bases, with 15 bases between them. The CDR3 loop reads CASGGAPRTEAFF. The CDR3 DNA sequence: TGTGCCAGCGGGGGGGCACCGAGGACTGAAGCTTTCTTT.

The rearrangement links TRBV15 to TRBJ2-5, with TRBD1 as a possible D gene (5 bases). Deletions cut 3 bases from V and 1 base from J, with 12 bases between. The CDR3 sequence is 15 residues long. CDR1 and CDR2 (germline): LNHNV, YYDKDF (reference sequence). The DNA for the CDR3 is TGTGCCACCAGCAGCGGCCTGACAGTCCAAGAGACCCAGTACTTC. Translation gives CATSSGLTVQETQYF.

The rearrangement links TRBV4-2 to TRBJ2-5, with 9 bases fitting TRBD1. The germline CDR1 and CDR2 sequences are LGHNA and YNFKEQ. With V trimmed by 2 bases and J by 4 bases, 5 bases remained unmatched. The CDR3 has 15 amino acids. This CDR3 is CASSQLTGGPETQYF. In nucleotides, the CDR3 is TGTGCCAGCAGCCAACTAACAGGGGGCCCAGAGACCCAGTACTTC.

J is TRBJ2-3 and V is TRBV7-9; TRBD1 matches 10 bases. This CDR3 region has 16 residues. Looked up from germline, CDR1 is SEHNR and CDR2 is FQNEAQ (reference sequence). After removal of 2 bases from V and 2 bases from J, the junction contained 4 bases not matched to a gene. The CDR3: CASSLQGTGDTDTQYF. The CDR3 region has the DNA TGTGCCAGCAGCTTACAAGGGACAGGGGACACAGATACGCAGTATTTT.

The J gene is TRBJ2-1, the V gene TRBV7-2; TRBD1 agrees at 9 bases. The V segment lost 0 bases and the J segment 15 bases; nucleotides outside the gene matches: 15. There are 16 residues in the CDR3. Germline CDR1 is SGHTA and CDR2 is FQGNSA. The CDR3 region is CASSLASGTGIGTAFF. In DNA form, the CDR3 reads TGTGCCAGCAGCTTAGCGTCTGGGACAGGGATTGGAACCGCGTTCTTC.

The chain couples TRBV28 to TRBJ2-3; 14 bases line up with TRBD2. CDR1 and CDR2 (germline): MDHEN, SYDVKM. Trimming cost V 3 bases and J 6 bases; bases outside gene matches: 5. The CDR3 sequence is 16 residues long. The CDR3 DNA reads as TGTGCCAGCAGTTTGGGACTAGCGGGGGCCGGGGATACGCAGTATTTT. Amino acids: CASSLGLAGAGDTQYF.

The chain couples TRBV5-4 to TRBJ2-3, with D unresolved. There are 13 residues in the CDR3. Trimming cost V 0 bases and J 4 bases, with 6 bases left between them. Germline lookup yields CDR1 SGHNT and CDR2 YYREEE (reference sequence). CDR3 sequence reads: CASSLGPADTQYF. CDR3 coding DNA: TGTGCCAGCAGCTTGGGTCCAGCAGATACGCAGTATTTT.

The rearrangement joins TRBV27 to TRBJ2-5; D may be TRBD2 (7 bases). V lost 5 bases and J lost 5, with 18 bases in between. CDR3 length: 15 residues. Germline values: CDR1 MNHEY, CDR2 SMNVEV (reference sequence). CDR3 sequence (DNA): TGTGCCAGCAGTATCGGGGGGCGTTTGACGGAGACCCAGTACTTC. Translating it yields CASSIGGRLTETQYF.

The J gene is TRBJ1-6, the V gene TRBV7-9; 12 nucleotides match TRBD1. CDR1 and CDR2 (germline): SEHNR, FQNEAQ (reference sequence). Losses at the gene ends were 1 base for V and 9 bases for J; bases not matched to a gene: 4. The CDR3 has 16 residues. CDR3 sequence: CASSLEGQGARSPLHF. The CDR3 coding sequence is TGTGCCAGCAGCTTAGAGGGACAGGGGGCTCGTTCACCCCTCCACTTT.

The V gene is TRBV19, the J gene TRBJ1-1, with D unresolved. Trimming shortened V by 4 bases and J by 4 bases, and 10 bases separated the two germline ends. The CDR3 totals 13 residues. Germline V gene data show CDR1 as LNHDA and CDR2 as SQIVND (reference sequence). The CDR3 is CASSKRSSTEAFF. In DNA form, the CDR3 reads TGTGCCAGTAGTAAACGGAGCAGCACTGAAGCTTTCTTT.

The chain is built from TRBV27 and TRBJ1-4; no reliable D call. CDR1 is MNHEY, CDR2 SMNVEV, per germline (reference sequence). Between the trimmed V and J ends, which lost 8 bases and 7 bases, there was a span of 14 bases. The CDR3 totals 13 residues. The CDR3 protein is CASLGRGGEKLFF. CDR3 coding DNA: TGTGCCAGCCTTGGGCGGGGAGGTGAAAAACTGTTTTTT.

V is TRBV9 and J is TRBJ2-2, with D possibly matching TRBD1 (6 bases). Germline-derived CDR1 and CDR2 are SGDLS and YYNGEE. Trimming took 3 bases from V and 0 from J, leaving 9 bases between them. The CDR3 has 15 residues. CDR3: CASSATGANTGELFF. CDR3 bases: TGTGCCAGCAGCGCGACAGGAGCGAACACCGGGGAGCTGTTTTTT.

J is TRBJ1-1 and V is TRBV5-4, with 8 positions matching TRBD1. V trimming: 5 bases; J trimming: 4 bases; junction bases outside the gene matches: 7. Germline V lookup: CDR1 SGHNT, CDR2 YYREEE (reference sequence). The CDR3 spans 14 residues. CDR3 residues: CASRQGAQSTEAFF. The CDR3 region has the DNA TGTGCCAGCAGGCAGGGGGCGCAAAGCACTGAAGCTTTCTTT.

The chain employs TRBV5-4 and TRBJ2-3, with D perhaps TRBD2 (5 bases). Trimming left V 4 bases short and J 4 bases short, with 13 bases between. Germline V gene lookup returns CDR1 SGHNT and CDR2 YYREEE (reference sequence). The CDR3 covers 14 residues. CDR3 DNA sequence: TGTGCCAGCAGCCCCTTCAGCGGCTCAGATACGCAGTATTTT. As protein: CASSPFSGSDTQYF.

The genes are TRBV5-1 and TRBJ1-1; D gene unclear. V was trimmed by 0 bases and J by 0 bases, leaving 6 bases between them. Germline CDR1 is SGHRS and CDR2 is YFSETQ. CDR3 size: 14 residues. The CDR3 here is CASSLAGMNTEAFF. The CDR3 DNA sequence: TGCGCCAGCAGCTTGGCCGGTATGAACACTGAAGCTTTCTTT.